This T cell receptor (beta chain) derives from a study of blood T cells in healthy people across ages. Primers used in a second PCR of roughly 7 to 11 cycles were a sample-barcoded 5' primer and a J-beta primer mix. TCRdb processed the 5' RACE reads anew with MiXCR; each CDR3 protein has one entry. This table has about 1.8 million distinct CDR3 sequences, 40% to 55% appearing once. In germline, CDR1 is SGHTA, CDR2 FQGNSA. The CDR3 has 15 residues. V shed 5 bases, J shed 8 bases, and the junction held 12 bases outside the gene matches. The TCR comes from a woman aged 40 to 50 in good health. The chain uses TRBV7-2 and TRBJ2-4, with TRBD1 matching over 7 bases. Sample: blood. In DNA form, the CDR3 reads TGTGCCAGCAGCCCGCCTGGCCTCACAGGGGACATTCAGTACTTC. Encoded protein: CASSPPGLTGDIQYF.